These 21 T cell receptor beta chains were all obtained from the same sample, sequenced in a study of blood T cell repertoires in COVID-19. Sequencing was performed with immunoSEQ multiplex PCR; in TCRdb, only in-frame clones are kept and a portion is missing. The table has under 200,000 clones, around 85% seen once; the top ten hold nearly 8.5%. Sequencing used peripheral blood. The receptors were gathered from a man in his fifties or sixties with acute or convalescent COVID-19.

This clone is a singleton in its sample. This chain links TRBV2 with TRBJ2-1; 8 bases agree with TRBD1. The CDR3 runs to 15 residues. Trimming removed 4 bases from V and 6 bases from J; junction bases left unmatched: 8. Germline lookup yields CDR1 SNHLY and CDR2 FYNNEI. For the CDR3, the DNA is TGTGCCAGCAGTGGTCGGCAGGGGGCGAGCAATGAGCAGTTCTTC. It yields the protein CASSGRQGASNEQFF.

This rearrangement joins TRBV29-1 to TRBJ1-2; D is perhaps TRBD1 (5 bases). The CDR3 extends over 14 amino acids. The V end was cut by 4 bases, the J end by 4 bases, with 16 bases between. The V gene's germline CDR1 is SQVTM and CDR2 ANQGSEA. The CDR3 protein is CSVVAGGGSYGYTF. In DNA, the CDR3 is TGCAGCGTTGTTGCCGGGGGTGGGTCCTATGGCTACACCTTC.

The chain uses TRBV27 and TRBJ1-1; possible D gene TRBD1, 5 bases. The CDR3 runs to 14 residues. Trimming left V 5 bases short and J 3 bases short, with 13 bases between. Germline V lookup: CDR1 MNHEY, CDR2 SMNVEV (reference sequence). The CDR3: CASSTAGRDTEAFF. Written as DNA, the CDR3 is TGTGCCAGCAGTACCGCAGGGCGCGACACTGAAGCTTTCTTT.

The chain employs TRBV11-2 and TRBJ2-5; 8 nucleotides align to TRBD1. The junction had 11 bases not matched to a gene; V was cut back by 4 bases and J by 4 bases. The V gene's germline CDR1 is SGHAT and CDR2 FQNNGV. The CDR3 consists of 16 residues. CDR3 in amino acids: CASSSNSGQGGETQYF. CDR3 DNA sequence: TGTGCCAGCAGCTCCAATAGCGGACAGGGAGGAGAGACCCAGTACTTC.

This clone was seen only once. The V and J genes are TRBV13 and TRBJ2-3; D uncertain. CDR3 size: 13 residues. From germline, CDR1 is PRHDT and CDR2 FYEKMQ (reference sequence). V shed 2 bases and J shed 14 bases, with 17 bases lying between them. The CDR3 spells CASSLYPLLMLYF. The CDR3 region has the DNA TGTGCCAGCAGCTTATATCCCCTCCTAATGCTGTATTTT.

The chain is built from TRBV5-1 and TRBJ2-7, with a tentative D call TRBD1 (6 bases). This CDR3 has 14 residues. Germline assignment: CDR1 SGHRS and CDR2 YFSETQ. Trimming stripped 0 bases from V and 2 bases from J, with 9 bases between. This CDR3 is CASSLGGGPYEQYF. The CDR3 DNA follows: TGCGCCAGCAGCTTGGGAGGGGGACCCTACGAGCAGTACTTC. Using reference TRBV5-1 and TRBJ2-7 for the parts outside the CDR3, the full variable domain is KAGVTQTPRYLIKTRGQQVTLSCSPISGHRSVSWYQQTPGQGLQFLFEYFSETQRNKGNFPGRFSGRQFSNSRSEMNVSTLELGDSALYLCASSLGGGPYEQYFGPGTRLTVT.

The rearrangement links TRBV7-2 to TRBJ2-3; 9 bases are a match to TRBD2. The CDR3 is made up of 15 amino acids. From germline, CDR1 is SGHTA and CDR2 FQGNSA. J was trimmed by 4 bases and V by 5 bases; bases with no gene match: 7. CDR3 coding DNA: TGTGCCAGCAGCACCCCGGGACTAGCATCAGATACGCAGTATTTT. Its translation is CASSTPGLASDTQYF.

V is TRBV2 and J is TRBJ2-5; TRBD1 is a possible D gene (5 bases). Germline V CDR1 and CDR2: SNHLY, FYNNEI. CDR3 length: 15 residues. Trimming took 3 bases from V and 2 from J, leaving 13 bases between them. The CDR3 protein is CASSDQGGGQETQYF. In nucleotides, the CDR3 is TGTGCCAGCAGTGACCAGGGCGGTGGGCAAGAGACCCAGTACTTC.

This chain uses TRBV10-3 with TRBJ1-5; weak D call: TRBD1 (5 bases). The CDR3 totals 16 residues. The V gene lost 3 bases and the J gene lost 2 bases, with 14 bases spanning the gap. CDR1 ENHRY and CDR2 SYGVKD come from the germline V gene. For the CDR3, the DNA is TGTGCCATCAGTGATGGGGGGGGGACTGGCAATCAGCCCCAGCATTTT. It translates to CAISDGGGTGNQPQHF.

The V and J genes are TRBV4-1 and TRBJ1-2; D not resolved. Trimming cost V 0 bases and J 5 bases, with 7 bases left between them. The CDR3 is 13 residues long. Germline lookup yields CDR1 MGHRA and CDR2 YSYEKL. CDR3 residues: CASSQETGYGYTF. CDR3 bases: TGCGCCAGCAGCCAAGAGACCGGGTATGGCTACACCTTC.

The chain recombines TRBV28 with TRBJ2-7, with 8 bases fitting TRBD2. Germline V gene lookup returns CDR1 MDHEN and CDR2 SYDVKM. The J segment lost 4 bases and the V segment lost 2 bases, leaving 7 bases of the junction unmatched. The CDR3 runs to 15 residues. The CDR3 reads CASSLPWSGSYEQYF. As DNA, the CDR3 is TGTGCCAGCAGTTTACCCTGGAGCGGGAGTTACGAGCAGTACTTC.

CDR3 DNA sequence: TGTGCCAGCACCCGACAGAGCTCCTACAATGAGCAGTTCTTC. Amino acid sequence: CASTRQSSYNEQFF. The gene calls are TRBV7-2 and TRBJ2-1, with D possibly TRBD1 on 5 matching bases. CDR1 SGHTA and CDR2 FQGNSA come from the germline V gene. V was cut by 7 bases and J by 0 bases, with 10 bases left in between. The CDR3 totals 14 residues.

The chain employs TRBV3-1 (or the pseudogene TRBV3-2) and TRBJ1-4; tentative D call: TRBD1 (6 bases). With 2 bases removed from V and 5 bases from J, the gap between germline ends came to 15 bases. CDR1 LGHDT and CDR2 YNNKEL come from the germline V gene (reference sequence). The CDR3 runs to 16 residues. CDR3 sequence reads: CASSQSREGDNEKLFF. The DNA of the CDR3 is TGTGCCAGCAGCCAAAGCCGGGAGGGGGACAATGAAAAACTGTTTTTT.

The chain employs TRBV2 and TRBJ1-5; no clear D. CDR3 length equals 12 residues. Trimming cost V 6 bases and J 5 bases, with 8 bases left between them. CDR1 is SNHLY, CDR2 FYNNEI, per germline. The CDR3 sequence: CASRGGDQPQHF. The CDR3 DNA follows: TGTGCCAGCAGGGGCGGGGATCAGCCCCAGCATTTT.

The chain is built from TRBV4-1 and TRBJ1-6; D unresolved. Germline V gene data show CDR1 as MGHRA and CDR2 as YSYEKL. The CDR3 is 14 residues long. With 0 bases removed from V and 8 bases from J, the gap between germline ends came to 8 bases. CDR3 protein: CASSQESVYSPLHF. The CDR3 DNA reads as TGCGCCAGCAGCCAAGAGTCGGTGTATTCACCCCTCCACTTT.

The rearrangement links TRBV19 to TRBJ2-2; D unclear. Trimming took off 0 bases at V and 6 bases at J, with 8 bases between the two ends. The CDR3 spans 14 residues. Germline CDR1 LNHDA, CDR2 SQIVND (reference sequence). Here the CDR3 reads CASSIDLAAGELFF. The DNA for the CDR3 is TGTGCCAGTAGTATAGATTTGGCGGCCGGGGAGCTGTTTTTT.

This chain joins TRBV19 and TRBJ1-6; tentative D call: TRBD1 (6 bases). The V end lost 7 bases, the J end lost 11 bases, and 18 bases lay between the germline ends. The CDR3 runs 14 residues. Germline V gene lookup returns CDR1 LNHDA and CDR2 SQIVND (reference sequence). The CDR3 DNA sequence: TGTGCCAGTATGGGGGCCTGGGGGCTTCCACCCCTCCACTTT. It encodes CASMGAWGLPPLHF.

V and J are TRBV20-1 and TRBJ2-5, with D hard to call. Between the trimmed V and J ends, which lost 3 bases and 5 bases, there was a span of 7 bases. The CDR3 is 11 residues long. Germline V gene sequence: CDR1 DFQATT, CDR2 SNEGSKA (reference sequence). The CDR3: CSARVQETQYF. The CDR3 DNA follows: TGCAGTGCTAGGGTCCAGGAGACCCAGTACTTC.

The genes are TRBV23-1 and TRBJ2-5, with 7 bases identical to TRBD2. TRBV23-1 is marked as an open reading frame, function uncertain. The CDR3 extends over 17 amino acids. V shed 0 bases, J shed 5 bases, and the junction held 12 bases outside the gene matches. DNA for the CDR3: TGCGCCAGCAGTCAATCTCTTCGGCTGGGAGGGATGGAGACCCAGTACTTC. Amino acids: CASSQSLRLGGMETQYF.

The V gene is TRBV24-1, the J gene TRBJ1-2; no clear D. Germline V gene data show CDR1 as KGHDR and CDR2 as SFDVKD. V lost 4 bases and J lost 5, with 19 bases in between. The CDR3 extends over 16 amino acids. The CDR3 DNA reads TGTGCCACCAGTGACCCGAGCGTCTCCGCGGAGTATGGCTACACCTTC. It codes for CATSDPSVSAEYGYTF.

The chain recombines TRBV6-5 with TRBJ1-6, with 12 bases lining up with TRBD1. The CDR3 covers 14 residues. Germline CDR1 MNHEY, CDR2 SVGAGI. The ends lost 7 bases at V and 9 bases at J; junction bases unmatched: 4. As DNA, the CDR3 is TGTGCCAGCACACCGGGACAGGGGGCTTCACCCCTCCACTTT. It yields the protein CASTPGQGASPLHF.